Below, one T cell receptor (beta chain) is given with its context. In the source study's methods: The assay estimated nucleated cells by amplifying reference gene primers. The protocol was immunoSEQ multiplex PCR, while the TCRdb copy is restricted to in-frame clones and leaves out a portion. V, J and clone size were drawn from that table, and D and trimming were deduced from the DNA. The sample lists 80,000 to 100,000 clones, 75% to 85% occurring once. These data come from a study of blood T cell repertoires in COVID-19. For the study at large: Some COVID-19 samples were acute and others convalescent; all came from the United States, Italy and Spain. PBMCs, B-cell-depleted T cells, or T cells provided the cDNA or gDNA that made up the material.

The CDR3 contains 13 residues. In germline, CDR1 is SGHVS, CDR2 FNYEAQ. V was cut by 3 bases and J by 11 bases, with 14 bases left in between. The rearrangement links TRBV7-6 to TRBJ1-5, with D possibly TRBD1 on 6 matching bases. This TCR was sampled from an older man with acute or convalescent COVID-19. Sequencing was carried out using peripheral blood. The CDR3, as DNA: TGTGCCAGCAGCTTCACACAGGGAGAGGCCCAGCATTTT. Protein: CASSFTQGEAQHF.